A selection of T cell receptor beta chains follows, all from one sample in a study of T cells in localized non-small cell lung cancer. Assay: immunoSEQ multiplex PCR; the TCRdb copy retains only in-frame clones and omits some. The sample lists 50,000 to 70,000 clones; roughly 80% were seen once. The sample was PBMCs, taken before any cancer treatment. The receptors derive from a man aged 40 to 70 with stage II lung adenocarcinoma. Both conserved end residues are part of each CDR3. A D gene is named only where the DNA matches it firmly. Rows may omit the clone size; those that give it use once, few, many or a size class.

>TRBJ2-1|TRBV7-6|.|.
CASSSHRARSNEQFF
TGTGCCAGCAGCTCCCACAGGGCCCGGAGCAATGAGCAGTTCTTC
>TRBJ1-1|TRBV19|TRBD1|.
CASMLDRGREAFF
TGTGCCAGTATGTTGGACAGGGGGCGTGAAGCTTTCTTT
>TRBJ2-1|TRBV4-3|TRBD2|.
CASSQDYSGLAGGWHEQFF
TGCGCCAGCAGCCAAGATTACTCGGGACTAGCGGGAGGTTGGCATGAGCAGTTCTTC
>TRBJ1-5|TRBV7-3|TRBD1|.
CASTYDRGLGSLGNQPQHF
TGTGCCAGCACCTACGACAGGGGGCTGGGCAGCTTGGGGAATCAGCCCCAGCATTTT
>TRBJ2-1|TRBV4-3|.|few
CASSQEPSSYNEQFF
TGCGCCAGCAGCCAAGAACCTAGCTCCTACAATGAGCAGTTCTTC
>TRBJ1-3|TRBV7-9|.|.
CASGRGNANTIYF
TGTGCCAGCGGGAGGGGGAACGCCAACACCATATATTTT
>TRBJ1-3|TRBV18|.|.
CASSPGTSGNTIYF
TGTGCCAGCTCACCTGGGACCTCTGGAAACACCATATATTTT
>TRBJ1-5|TRBV6-6|.|.
CASSYRTERQPQHF
TGTGCCAGCAGTTACCGAACAGAAAGACAGCCCCAGCATTTT
>TRBJ2-3|TRBV7-9|.|.
CASSLGDPSGTDTQYF
TGTGCCAGCAGCTTAGGGGACCCCTCGGGCACAGATACGCAGTATTTT
>TRBJ2-6|TRBV18|TRBD1|once
CASSTGQGSSGANVLTF
TGTGCCAGCTCAACGGGACAGGGGTCTTCTGGGGCCAACGTCCTGACTTTC